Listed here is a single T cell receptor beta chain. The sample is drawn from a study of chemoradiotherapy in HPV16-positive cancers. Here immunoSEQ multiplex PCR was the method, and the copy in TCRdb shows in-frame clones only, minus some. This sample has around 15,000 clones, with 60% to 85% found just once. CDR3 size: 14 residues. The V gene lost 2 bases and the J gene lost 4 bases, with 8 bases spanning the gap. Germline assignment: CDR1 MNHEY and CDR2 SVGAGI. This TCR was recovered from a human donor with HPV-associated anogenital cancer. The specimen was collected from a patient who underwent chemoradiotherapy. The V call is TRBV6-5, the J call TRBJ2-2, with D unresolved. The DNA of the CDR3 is TGTGCCAGCAGTTACGACGGGTCCACCGGGGAGCTGTTTTTT. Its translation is CASSYDGSTGELFF.